The clone carrying this T cell receptor beta chain was counted a single time. This record comes from a study of T cell responses to AZD1222 COVID-19 vaccine. Clones were sequenced by immunoSEQ multiplex PCR, and TCRdb holds only the in-frame ones, with some missing. The table shows about 150,000 clones, with about 88% occurring only once. The sequenced sample was peripheral blood, obtained on day 0 of AZD1222 vaccination. The sequence was obtained from an adult in good health.

The CDR3 loop is CASSLGAGVMNTEAFF. CDR3 in DNA: TGTGCCAGCAGCTTGGGTGCAGGGGTAATGAACACTGAAGCTTTCTTT. The chain joins TRBV7-9 to TRBJ1-1; tentatively, D is TRBD1 (6 bases). The CDR3 consists of 16 residues. CDR1 and CDR2 from the germline V gene are SEHNR and FQNEAQ (reference sequence). Deletions cut 3 bases from V and 0 bases from J, with 14 bases between.